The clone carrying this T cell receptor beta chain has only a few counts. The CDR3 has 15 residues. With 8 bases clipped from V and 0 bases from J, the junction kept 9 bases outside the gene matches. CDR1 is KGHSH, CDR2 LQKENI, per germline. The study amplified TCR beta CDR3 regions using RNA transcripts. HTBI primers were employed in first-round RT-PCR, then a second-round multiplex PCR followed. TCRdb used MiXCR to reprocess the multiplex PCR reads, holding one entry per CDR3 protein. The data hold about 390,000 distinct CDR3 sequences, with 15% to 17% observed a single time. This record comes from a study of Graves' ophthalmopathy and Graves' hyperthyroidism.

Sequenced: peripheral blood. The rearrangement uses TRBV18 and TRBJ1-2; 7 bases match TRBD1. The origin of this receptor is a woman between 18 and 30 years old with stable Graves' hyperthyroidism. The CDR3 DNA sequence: TGTGCCAGCCGCCAGGGGGGCTACGCTAACTATGGCTACACCTTC. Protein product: CASRQGGYANYGYTF.